This is a list of T cell receptor beta chains from one sample in a study of cytomegalovirus exposure and HLA in healthy donors. This table comes from immunoSEQ multiplex PCR, and its TCRdb copy is limited to in-frame clones, with some not included. The table has around 150,000 clones, about 75% seen once. Sequencing was done on a sample of PBMCs. Receptors were obtained from a male donor in good health and CMV-seronegative. The CDR3 runs from the conserved cysteine through the conserved F or W. D genes are given only for firm matches. The size entry is marked missing in some rows and otherwise reads once, few, many or a size class.

>once|12|TRBJ1-2|TRBV30|-
CAWSGTPYGYTF
TGTGCCTGGAGTGGGACACCTTATGGCTACACCTTC
>-|14|TRBJ2-7|TRBV11-3|-
CASSLGGQQYEQYF
TGTGCCAGCAGCTTAGGAGGCCAGCAGTACGAGCAGTACTTC
>once|15|TRBJ2-3|TRBV13|-
CASSYRDYQGGTQYF
TGTGCCAGCAGCTACCGGGATTACCAGGGAGGTACGCAGTATTTT
>-|14|TRBJ1-1|TRBV28|-
CASTGEGGHTEAFF
TGTGCCAGCACCGGGGAAGGCGGACACACTGAAGCTTTCTTT
>-|14|TRBJ2-2|TRBV5-4|-
CASSVTTGTGELFF
TGTGCCAGCAGCGTAACTACGGGAACCGGGGAGCTGTTTTTT
>-|16|TRBJ1-2|TRBV7-9|TRBD1
CSSSPKGEDRGYGYTF
TGTTCCAGCAGCCCCAAAGGGGAGGACAGGGGCTATGGCTACACCTTC
>-|13|TRBJ2-1|TRBV7-3|TRBD2
CASSFVGGDEQFF
TGTGCCAGCAGCTTCGTTGGGGGGGATGAGCAGTTCTTC
>-|14|TRBJ2-7|TRBV7-9|TRBD2
CSSSFSGLGVEQYF
TGTTCCAGCAGCTTCTCGGGACTAGGGGTAGAGCAGTACTTC
>-|16|TRBJ2-5|TRBV28|TRBD2
CASSLKLAGERETQYF
TGTGCCAGCAGTTTAAAACTAGCGGGAGAAAGGGAGACCCAGTACTTC
>once|14|TRBJ2-1|TRBV30|-
CAWSTPDSSDEQFF
TGTGCCTGGAGTACCCCGGACTCATCGGATGAGCAGTTCTTC
>-|15|TRBJ2-5|TRBV9|-
CASSGGQLAEETQYF
TGTGCCAGCAGCGGCGGACAGCTGGCTGAGGAGACCCAGTACTTC